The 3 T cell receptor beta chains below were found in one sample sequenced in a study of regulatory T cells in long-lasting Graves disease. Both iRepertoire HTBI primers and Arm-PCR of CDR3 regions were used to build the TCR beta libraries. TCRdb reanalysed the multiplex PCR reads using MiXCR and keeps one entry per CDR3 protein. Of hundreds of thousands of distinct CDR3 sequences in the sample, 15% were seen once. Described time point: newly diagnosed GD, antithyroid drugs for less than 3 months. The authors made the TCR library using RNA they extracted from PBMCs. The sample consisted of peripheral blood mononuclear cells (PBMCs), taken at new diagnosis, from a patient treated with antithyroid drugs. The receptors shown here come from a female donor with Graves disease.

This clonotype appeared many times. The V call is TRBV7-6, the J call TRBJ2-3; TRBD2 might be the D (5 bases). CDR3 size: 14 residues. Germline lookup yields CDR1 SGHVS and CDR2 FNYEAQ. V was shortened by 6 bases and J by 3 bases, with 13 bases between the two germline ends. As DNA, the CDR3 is TGTGCCAGCAGGTTACTAGAGGGTACAGATACGCAGTATTTT. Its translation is CASRLLEGTDTQYF.

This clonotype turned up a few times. The chain's CDR3 is CASSYSDSPYNEQFF. The CDR3 DNA follows: TGTGCCAGCAGTTACTCGGACAGTCCCTACAATGAGCAGTTCTTC. This chain joins TRBV6-6 and TRBJ2-1, with D possibly matching TRBD1 (6 bases). The V end was cut by 0 bases, the J end by 2 bases, with 8 bases between. Germline CDR1 MNHNY, CDR2 SVGAGI (reference sequence). The CDR3 is made up of 15 amino acids.

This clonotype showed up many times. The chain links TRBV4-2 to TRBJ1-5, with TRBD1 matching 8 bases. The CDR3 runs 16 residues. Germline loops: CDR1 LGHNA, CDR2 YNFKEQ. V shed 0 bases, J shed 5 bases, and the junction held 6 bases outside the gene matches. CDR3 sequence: CASSQDFRQGYQPQHF. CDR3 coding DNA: TGTGCCAGCAGCCAAGATTTCCGACAGGGGTATCAGCCCCAGCATTTT.